This T cell receptor (beta chain) emerged from a study of shared clonotypes between healthy human individuals. Unsorted PBMC DNA was run through sequencing on ten immunoSEQ deep assay plates. Clones were read by immunoSEQ multiplex PCR, and TCRdb kept only the in-frame ones, dropping some. The sample carries 530,000 or so clones, almost 80% recorded once. Per germline, CDR1 SEHNR and CDR2 FQNEAQ (reference sequence). The CDR3 has 16 residues. V was pared by 0 bases and J by 0 bases, with 12 bases between. Donors, without exception, were Caucasian adults residing in Nashville, Tennessee. The clonotype originates from a middle-aged woman in good health. Some clones in this sample may be carry-over from other donors' samples. Sequencing was performed on PBMCs. This chain connects TRBV7-9 to TRBJ2-7; possibly TRBD1 for D (6 bases). CDR3 residues: CASSLARGPSSYEQYF. Here the CDR3 DNA reads TGTGCCAGCAGCTTAGCCAGGGGCCCAAGCTCCTACGAGCAGTACTTC.